The clone carrying this T cell receptor (beta chain) has just a few counts. It was with unique molecular identifiers that the TCRbeta library was prepared. MiXCR, run by TCRdb on the PCR reads, gives a single entry per CDR3 protein. This sample carries about 610,000 distinct CDR3 sequences, about 10% of them seen once, and the ten largest clones take less than 5%. Germline V gene data show CDR1 as LNHNV and CDR2 as YYDKDF (reference sequence). CDR3 length equals 15 residues. V was trimmed by 5 bases and J by 0 bases, leaving 10 bases between them. This record comes from a study of T-cell reconstitution after alpha-beta-depleted transplantation in children.

This sequence was found in a human donor who donated a stem cell graft to a child with acute myeloid leukemia. The sequencing here drew on PBMCs from the stem cell graft donor, taken from the stem cell graft. The rearrangement links TRBV15 to TRBJ2-2, with D tentatively TRBD2 (6 bases). The CDR3: CATSVSGANTGELFF. CDR3 DNA sequence: TGTGCCACCAGCGTTAGCGGCGCGAACACCGGGGAGCTGTTTTTT.